The T cell receptor (beta chain) under discussion was sequenced for a study of T cells in narcolepsy. Overall study results and limits: Same-patient CSF and blood CD4+ T cell clonotypes included HCRT-specific and TRIB2-specific autoreactive ones. Healthy controls reportedly lacked the autoreactive clonotypes serially found in patients' blood.

CDR3 length: 14 amino acids. V lost 5 bases, J lost 0 bases, and 5 bases lay in between. The V gene's germline CDR1 is PRHDT and CDR2 FYEKMQ (reference sequence). Using immunoSEQ multiplex PCR, the repertoire was profiled, and TCRdb retains in-frame clones only, with some absent. The sample includes tens of thousands of clones, less than 90% of them seen just once. Concerning this clone: Its matching antigen is unknown.

The chain has TRBV13 and TRBJ2-6, with D hard to call. This sequence originates from a human donor with narcolepsy. Sequencing input: CD45RA- memory CD4+ T cells from PBMCs. CDR3 protein: CASSGRSGANVLTF. The DNA of the CDR3 is TGTGCCAGCAGCGGACGCTCTGGGGCCAACGTCCTGACTTTC.